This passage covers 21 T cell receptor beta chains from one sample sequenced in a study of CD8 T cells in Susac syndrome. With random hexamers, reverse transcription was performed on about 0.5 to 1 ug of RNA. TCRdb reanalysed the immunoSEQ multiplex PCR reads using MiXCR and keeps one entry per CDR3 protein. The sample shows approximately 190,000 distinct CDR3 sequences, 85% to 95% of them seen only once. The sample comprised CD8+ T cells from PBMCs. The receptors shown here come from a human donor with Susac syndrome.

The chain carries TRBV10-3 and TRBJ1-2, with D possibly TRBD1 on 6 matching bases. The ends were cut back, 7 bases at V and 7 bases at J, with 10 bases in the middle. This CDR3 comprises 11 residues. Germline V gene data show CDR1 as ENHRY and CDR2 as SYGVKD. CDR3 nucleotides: TGTGCCATCACTCGGGACACTGGCTACACCTTC. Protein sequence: CAITRDTGYTF.

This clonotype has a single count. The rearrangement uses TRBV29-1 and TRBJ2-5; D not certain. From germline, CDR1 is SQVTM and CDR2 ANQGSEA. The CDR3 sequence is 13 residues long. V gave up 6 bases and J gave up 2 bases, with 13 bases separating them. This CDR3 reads CSVAPVIQETQYF. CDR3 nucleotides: TGCAGCGTAGCTCCGGTGATTCAAGAGACCCAGTACTTC.

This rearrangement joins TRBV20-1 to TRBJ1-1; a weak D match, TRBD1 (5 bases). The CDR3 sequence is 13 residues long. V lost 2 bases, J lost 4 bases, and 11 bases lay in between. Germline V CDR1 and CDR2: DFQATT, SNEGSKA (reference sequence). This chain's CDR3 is CSARRGRGTEAFF. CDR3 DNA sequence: TGCAGTGCTAGAAGGGGTCGGGGCACTGAAGCTTTCTTT.

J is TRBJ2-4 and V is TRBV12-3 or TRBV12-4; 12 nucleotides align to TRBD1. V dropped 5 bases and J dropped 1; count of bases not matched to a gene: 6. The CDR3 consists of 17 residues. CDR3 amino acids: CASSGTGGDRAKNIQYF. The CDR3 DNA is TGTGCCAGCAGTGGGACAGGGGGCGATAGGGCCAAAAACATTCAGTACTTC.

This chain's CDR3 is CASSSDGFYSYNEQFF. CDR3 nucleotide sequence: TGTGCCAGCAGCTCCGACGGATTTTACTCCTACAATGAGCAGTTCTTC. V gene TRBV7-9 combines with J gene TRBJ2-1, with D unclear. The length of the CDR3 is 16 residues. The V gene lost 4 bases and the J gene lost 0 bases, with 13 bases spanning the gap. Germline V CDR1 and CDR2: SEHNR, FQNEAQ (reference sequence).

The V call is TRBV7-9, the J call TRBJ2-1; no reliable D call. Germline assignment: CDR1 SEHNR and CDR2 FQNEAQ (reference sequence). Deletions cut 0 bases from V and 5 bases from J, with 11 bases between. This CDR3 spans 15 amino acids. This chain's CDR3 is CASSLARGSDNEQFF. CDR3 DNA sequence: TGTGCCAGCAGCTTAGCGCGAGGAAGCGACAATGAGCAGTTCTTC. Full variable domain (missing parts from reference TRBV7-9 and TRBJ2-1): DTGVSQNPRHKITKRGQNVTFRCDPISEHNRLYWYRQTLGQGPEFLTYFQNEAQLEKSRLLSDRFSAERPKGSFSTLEIQRTEQGDSAMYLCASSLARGSDNEQFFGPGTRLTVL.

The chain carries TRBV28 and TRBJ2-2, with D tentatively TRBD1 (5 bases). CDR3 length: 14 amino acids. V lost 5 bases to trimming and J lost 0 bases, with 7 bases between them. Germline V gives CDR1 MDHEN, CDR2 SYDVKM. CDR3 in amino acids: CASSGAANTGELFF. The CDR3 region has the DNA TGTGCCAGCAGTGGGGCGGCGAACACCGGGGAGCTGTTTTTT.

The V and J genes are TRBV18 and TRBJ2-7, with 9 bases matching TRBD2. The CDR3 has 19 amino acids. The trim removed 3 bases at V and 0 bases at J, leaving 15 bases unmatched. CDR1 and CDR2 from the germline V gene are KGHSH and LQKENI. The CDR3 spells CASSPRGLAPLDFSYEQYF. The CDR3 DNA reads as TGTGCCAGCTCACCTCGAGGACTAGCGCCTCTAGATTTCTCCTACGAGCAGTACTTC.

The CDR3 nucleotides read TGTGCCAGCAGTTTATCGCAAGAAGAGACCCAGTACTTC. Translating it yields CASSLSQEETQYF. V is TRBV28 and J is TRBJ2-5; D ambiguous. The V gene's germline CDR1 is MDHEN and CDR2 SYDVKM. This CDR3 region has 13 residues. V shed 1 base and J shed 3 bases, with 6 bases lying between them. The variable domain in full, with the rest retrieved from reference TRBV28 and TRBJ2-5, is DVKVTQSSRYLVKRTGEKVFLECVQDMDHENMFWYRQDPGLGLRLIYFSYDVKMKEKGDIPEGYSVSREKKERFSLILESASTNQTSMYLCASSLSQEETQYFGPGTRLLVL.

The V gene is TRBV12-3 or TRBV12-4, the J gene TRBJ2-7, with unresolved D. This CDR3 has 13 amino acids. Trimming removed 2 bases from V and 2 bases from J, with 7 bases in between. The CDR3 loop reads CASSLSDTYEQYF. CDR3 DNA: TGTGCCAGCAGTTTATCGGATACCTACGAGCAGTACTTC.

This chain's CDR3 is CSAIKPGLTYEQYF. The CDR3 coding sequence is TGCAGTGCTATTAAGCCGGGACTGACATACGAGCAGTACTTC. This chain joins TRBV20-1 and TRBJ2-7, with a tentative D call TRBD2 (6 bases). Trimming pared 4 bases from V and 4 bases from J, leaving 17 bases between. This CDR3 has 14 residues. Germline CDR1 and CDR2: DFQATT and SNEGSKA (reference sequence).

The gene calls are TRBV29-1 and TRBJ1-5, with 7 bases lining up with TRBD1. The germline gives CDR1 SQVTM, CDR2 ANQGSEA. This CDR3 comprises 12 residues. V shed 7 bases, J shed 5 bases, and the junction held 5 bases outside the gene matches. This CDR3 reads CSGGQVDQPQHF. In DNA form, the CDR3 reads TGCAGCGGTGGACAGGTAGATCAGCCCCAGCATTTT.

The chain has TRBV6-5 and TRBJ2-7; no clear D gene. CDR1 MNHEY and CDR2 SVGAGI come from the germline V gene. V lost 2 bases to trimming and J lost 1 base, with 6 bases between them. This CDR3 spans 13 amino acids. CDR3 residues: CASSYRVSYEQYF. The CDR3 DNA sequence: TGTGCCAGCAGTTACAGGGTATCCTACGAGCAGTACTTC.

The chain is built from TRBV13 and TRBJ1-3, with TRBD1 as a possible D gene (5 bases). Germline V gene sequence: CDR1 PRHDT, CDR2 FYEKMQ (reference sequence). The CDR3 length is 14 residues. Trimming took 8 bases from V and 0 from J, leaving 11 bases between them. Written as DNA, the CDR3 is TGTGCCAGCCAGGGTCGGGGCTCTGGAAACACCATATATTTT. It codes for CASQGRGSGNTIYF.

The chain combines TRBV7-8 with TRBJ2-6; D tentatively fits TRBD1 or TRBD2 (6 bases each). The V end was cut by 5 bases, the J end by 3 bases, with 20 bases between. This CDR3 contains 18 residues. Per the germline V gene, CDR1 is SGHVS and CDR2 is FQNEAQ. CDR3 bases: TGTGCCAGCAGCCCGAGATGGGGGGCAGCTGGTGGGGCCAACGTCCTGACTTTC. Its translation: CASSPRWGAAGGANVLTF.

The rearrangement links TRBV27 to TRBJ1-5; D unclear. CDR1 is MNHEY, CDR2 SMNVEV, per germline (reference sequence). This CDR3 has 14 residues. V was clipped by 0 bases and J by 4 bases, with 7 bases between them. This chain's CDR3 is CASSLSSGNQPQHF. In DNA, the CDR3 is TGTGCCAGCAGTTTATCGTCGGGGAATCAGCCCCAGCATTTT.

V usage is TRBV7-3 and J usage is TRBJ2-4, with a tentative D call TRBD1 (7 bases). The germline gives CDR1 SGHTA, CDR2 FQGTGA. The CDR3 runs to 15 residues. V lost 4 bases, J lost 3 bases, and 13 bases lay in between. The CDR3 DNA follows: TGTGCCAGCAGCTCAACAGGGGAGGTCAAAAACATTCAGTACTTC. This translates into CASSSTGEVKNIQYF.

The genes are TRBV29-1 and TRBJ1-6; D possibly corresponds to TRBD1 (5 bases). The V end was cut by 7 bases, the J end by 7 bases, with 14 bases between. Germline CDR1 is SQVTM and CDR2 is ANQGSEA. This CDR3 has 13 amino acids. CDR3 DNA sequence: TGCAGCGCTGGCCAGGGAAAGAATTCACCCCTCCACTTT. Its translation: CSAGQGKNSPLHF.

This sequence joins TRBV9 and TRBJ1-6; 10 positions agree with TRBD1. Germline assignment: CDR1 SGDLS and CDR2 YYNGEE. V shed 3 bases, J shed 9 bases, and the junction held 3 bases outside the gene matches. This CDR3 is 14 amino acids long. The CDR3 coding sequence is TGTGCCAGCAGCGAGGACAGGGGGACTTCACCCCTCCACTTT. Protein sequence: CASSEDRGTSPLHF.

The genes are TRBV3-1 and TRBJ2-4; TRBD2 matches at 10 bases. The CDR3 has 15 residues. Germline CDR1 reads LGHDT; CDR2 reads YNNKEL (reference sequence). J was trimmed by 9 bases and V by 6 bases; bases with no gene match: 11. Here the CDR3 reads CASSPSLAGRAIQYF. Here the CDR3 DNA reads TGTGCCAGCAGTCCTTCACTAGCGGGGAGGGCCATTCAGTACTTC.

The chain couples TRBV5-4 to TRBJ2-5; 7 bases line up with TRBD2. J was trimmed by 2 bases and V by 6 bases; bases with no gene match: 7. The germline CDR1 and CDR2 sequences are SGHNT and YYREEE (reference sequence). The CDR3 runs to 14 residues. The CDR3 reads CASNHLADQETQYF. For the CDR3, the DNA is TGTGCCAGCAACCATCTAGCGGATCAAGAGACCCAGTACTTC.